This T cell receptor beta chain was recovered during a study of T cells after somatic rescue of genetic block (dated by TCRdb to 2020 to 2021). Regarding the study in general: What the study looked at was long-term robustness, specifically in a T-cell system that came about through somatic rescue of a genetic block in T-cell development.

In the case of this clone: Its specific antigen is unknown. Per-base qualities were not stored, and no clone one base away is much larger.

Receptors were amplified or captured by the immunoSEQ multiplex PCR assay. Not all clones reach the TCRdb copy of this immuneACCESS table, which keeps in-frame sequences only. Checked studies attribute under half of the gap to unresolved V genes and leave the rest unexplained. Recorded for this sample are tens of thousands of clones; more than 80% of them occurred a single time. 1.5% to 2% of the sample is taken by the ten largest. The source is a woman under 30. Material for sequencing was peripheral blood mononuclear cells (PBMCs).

The nucleotide sequence is given as TGTGCCAGCAGGCCCGGGACAGGTTCACGCGAGCAGTACTTC. Translated, this gives CASRPGTGSREQYF. In this chain, TRBV5-4 is recombined with TRBJ2-7, with TRBD1 matching 8 junction bases. As encoded in the germline V gene (reference sequence), CDR1 is SGHNT while CDR2 is YYREEE. The germline V and J ends show losses of 5 bases and 6 bases respectively, and no gene match explains 10 bases of the junction. The CDR3 numbers 14 residues from cysteine through phenylalanine. The retained sequence is limited to the CDR3, 42 bases, with the frame set at the first base.